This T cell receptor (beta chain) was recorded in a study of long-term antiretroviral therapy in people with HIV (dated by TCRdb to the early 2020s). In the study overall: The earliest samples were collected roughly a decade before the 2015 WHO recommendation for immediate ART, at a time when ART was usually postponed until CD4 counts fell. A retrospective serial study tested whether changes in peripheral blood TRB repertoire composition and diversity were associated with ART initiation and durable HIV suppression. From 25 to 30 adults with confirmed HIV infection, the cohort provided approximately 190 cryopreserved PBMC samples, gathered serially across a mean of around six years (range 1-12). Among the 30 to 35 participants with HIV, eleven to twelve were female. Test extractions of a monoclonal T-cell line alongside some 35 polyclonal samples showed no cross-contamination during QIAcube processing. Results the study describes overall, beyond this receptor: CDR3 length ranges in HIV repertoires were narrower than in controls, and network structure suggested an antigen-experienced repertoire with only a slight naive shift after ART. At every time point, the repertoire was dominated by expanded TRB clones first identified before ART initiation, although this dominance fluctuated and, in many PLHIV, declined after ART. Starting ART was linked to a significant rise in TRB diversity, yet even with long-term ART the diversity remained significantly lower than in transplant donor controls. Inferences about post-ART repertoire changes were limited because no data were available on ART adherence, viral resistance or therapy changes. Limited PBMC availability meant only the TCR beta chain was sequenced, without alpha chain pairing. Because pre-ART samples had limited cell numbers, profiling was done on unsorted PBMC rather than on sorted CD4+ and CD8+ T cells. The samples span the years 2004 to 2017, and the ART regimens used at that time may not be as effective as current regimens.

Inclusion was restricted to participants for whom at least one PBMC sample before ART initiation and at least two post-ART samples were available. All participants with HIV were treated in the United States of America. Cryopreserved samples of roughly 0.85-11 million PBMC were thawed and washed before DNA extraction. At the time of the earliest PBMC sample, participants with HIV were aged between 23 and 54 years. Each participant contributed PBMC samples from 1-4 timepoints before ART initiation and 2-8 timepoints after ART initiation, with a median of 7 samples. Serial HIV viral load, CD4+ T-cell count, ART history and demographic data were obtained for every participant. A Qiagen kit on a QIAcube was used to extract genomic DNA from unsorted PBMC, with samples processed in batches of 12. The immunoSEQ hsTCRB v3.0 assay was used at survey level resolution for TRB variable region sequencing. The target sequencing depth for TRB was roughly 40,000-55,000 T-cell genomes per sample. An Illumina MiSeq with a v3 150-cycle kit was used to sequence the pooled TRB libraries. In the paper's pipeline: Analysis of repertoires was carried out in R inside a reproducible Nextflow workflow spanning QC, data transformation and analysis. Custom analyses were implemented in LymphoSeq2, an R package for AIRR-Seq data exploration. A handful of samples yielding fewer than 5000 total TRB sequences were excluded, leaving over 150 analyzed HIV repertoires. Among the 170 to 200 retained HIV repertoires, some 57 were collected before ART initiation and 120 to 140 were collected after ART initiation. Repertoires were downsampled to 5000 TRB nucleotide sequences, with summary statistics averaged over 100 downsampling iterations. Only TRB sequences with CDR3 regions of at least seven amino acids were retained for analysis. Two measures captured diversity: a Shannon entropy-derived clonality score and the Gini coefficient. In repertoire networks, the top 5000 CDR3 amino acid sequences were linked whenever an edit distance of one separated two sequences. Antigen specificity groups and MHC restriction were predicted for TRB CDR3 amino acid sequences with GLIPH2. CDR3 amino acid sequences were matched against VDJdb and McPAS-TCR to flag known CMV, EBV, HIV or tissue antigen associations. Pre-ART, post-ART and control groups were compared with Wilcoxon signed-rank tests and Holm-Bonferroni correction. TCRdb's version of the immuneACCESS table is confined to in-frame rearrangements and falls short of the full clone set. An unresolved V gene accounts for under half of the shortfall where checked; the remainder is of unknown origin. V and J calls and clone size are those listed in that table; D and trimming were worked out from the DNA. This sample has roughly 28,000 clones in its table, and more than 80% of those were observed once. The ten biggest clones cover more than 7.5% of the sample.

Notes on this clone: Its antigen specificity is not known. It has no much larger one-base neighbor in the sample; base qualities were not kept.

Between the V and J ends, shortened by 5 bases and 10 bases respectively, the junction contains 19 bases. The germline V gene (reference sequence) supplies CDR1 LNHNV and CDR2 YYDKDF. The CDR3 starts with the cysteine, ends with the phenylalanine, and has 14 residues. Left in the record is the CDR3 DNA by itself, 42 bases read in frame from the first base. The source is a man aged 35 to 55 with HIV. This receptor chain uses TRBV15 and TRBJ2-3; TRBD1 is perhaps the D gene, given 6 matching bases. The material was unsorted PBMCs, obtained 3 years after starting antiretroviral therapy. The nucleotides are TGTGCCACCAGCGGGTTTCTACAGGGCCTGGCGCAGTATTTT. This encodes CATSGFLQGLAQYF.